The 6 T cell receptor beta chains presented below share a single source sample, sequenced in a study of PD-L1 blockade in urothelial cancer. Stated time point: peripheral blood 6 weeks after treatment start. Here immunoSEQ multiplex PCR was the method, and the copy in TCRdb shows in-frame clones only, minus some. The sample lists 50,000 or so clones, roughly 86% occurring once. Sequenced material: PBMCs, taken around atezolizumab (anti-PD-L1) treatment. The receptors derive from a man in his sixties with urothelial cancer.

CDR3 DNA: TGTGCCTCCCTGGGGGGGGCCTTTACGTCGGAGTACTTC. Residues: CASLGGAFTSEYF. V usage is TRBV6-1 and J usage is TRBJ2-7; a possible D gene is TRBD2 (7 bases). The CDR3 has 13 amino acids. V lost 11 bases and J lost 11, with 25 bases in between. Looked up from germline, CDR1 is MNHNS and CDR2 is SASEGT.

The chain couples TRBV11-3 to TRBJ2-4; possibly TRBD2 for D (6 bases). Trimming pared 6 bases from V and 5 bases from J, leaving 17 bases between. CDR3 length equals 15 residues. Germline V CDR1 and CDR2: SGHNT, YENEEA. CDR3 amino acids: CASSRRDFAENIQYF. CDR3 in DNA: TGTGCCAGCAGTAGGAGGGATTTCGCCGAAAACATTCAGTACTTC.

The chain links TRBV6-5 to TRBJ2-3; D ambiguous. This CDR3 is 14 amino acids long. Germline V gives CDR1 MNHEY, CDR2 SVGAGI. V was clipped by 3 bases and J by 0 bases, with 7 bases between them. CDR3 bases: TGTGCCAGCAGTTATGACGGGAGCACAGATACGCAGTATTTT. It encodes CASSYDGSTDTQYF.

The chain links TRBV5-6 to TRBJ2-6; TRBD1 is a possible D gene (6 bases). The CDR3 contains 17 residues. Trimming pared 5 bases from V and 0 bases from J, leaving 15 bases between. The germline CDR1 and CDR2 sequences are SGHDT and YYEEEE. The CDR3 protein is CASSRVGGSSGANVLTF. CDR3 nucleotide sequence: TGTGCCAGCAGTCGTGTTGGGGGCAGCTCTGGGGCCAACGTCCTGACTTTC. The entire variable domain, with the rest obtained from reference TRBV5-6 and TRBJ2-6, is as follows: DAGVTQSPTHLIKTRGQQVTLRCSPKSGHDTVSWYQQALGQGPQFIFQYYEEEERQRGNFPDRFSGHQFPNYSSELNVNALLLGDSALYLCASSRVGGSSGANVLTFGAGSRLTVL.

V usage is TRBV11-2 and J usage is TRBJ1-6, with D hard to call. This CDR3 region has 18 residues. CDR1 is SGHAT, CDR2 FQNNGV, per germline. The V and J ends lost 2 bases and 0 bases respectively, with 14 bases between them. As DNA, the CDR3 is TGTGCCAGCAGCTTACCCCCAGCGATAAGCTCCTATAATTCACCCCTCCACTTT. Protein: CASSLPPAISSYNSPLHF.

The chain recombines TRBV7-2 with TRBJ1-2, with 8 bases aligning to TRBD1. After removal of 4 bases from V and 1 base from J, the junction contained 5 bases not matched to a gene. Germline lookup yields CDR1 SGHTA and CDR2 FQGNSA. The CDR3 has 15 residues. The CDR3 spells CASSSRGQGNYGYTF. The DNA for the CDR3 is TGTGCCAGCAGCTCCCGAGGACAGGGTAACTATGGCTACACCTTC. Full variable domain (outside the CDR3, taken from reference TRBV7-2 and TRBJ1-2): GAGVSQSPSNKVTEKGKDVELRCDPISGHTALYWYRQSLGQGLEFLIYFQGNSAPDKSGLPSDRFSAERTGGSVSTLTIQRTQQEDSAVYLCASSSRGQGNYGYTFGSGTRLTVV.